Here is one TCR beta chain with its context. The data were obtained in a study of shared clonotypes between healthy human individuals. This CDR3 spans 16 amino acids. Germline CDR1 and CDR2: LNHDA and SQIVND (reference sequence). V was trimmed by 6 bases and J by 0 bases, leaving 15 bases between them. Clones were sequenced by immunoSEQ multiplex PCR, and TCRdb holds only the in-frame ones, with some missing. The sample includes roughly 2.6 million clones, roughly 92% of them seen just once. Sequencing was carried out using naive CD4+ T cells sorted from blood. Subset of the sample: CD45RA+ positively selected. The genes are TRBV19 and TRBJ2-4; D is possibly TRBD1 (6 bases). The origin of this receptor is a man in his late teens or twenties in good health. The CDR3 loop is CASRNSGVLAKNIQYF. Written as DNA, the CDR3 is TGTGCCAGTAGAAATTCAGGGGTTCTAGCCAAAAACATTCAGTACTTC.